Below, 16 T cell receptor beta chains from the same sample are listed, as sequenced in a study of shared clonotypes between healthy human individuals. Here immunoSEQ multiplex PCR was the method, and the copy in TCRdb shows in-frame clones only, minus some. The sample shows roughly 2.5 million clones, around nine tenths of them seen only once. The sample consisted of naive CD4+ T cells sorted from blood. The subset here: CD45RA+ positively selected. Receptors were obtained from a man between 18 and 29 years old in good health.

The chain couples TRBV7-2 to TRBJ2-6; TRBD1 or TRBD2 may be the D gene (5 bases each). The germline CDR1 and CDR2 sequences are SGHTA and FQGNSA. The V end lost 3 bases, the J end lost 0 bases, and 9 bases lay between the germline ends. The CDR3 is 16 amino acids. The CDR3 nucleotides read TGTGCCAGCAGCTTGGCCGGGACCTCTGGGGCCAACGTCCTGACTTTC. Translation: CASSLAGTSGANVLTF.

The chain carries TRBV5-1 and TRBJ1-6, with unresolved D. The V end lost 4 bases, the J end lost 5 bases, and 13 bases lay between the germline ends. This CDR3 is 15 amino acids long. Germline lookup yields CDR1 SGHRS and CDR2 YFSETQ. CDR3: CASSPFVGNNSPLHF. The CDR3 DNA follows: TGCGCCAGCAGCCCGTTCGTGGGGAATAATTCACCCCTCCACTTT.

The chain couples TRBV11-2 to TRBJ2-7, with a possible D match to TRBD2 (6 bases). Germline-derived CDR1 and CDR2 are SGHAT and FQNNGV. CDR3 length: 15 amino acids. V was clipped by 1 base and J by 1 base, with 11 bases between them. In DNA form, the CDR3 reads TGTGCCAGCAGCTTAGGGAGGGGCCCATCCTACGAGCAGTACTTC. Amino acids: CASSLGRGPSYEQYF.

The rearrangement joins TRBV5-4 to TRBJ1-1; perhaps TRBD1 as D (6 bases). V dropped 3 bases and J dropped 1 base, with 19 bases sitting between them. Germline CDR1 is SGHNT and CDR2 is YYREEE (reference sequence). This CDR3 is 17 amino acids long. DNA for the CDR3: TGTGCCAGCAGCTATATCGGACAGAAGGGATCGAACACTGAAGCTTTCTTT. This translates into CASSYIGQKGSNTEAFF.

The rearrangement uses TRBV7-9 and TRBJ1-5; D remains ambiguous. Trimming took 6 bases from V and 7 from J, leaving 16 bases between them. This CDR3 has 14 residues. Germline V CDR1 and CDR2: SEHNR, FQNEAQ (reference sequence). Written as DNA, the CDR3 is TGTGCCAGCAGGGCTTTGGCAGCTTCCCAGCCCCAGCATTTT. Protein product: CASRALAASQPQHF.

The chain links TRBV28 to TRBJ2-1, with TRBD2 matching 13 bases. The CDR3 is 19 amino acids. V shed 4 bases and J 0 bases; nucleotides not matched to a gene: 9. Looked up from germline, CDR1 is MDHEN and CDR2 is SYDVKM. DNA of the CDR3: TGTGCCAGCAGTTGGACTAGCGGGGGCCCTTTAGTCTCCTACAATGAGCAGTTCTTC. Its translation: CASSWTSGGPLVSYNEQFF.

The chain uses TRBV29-1 and TRBJ2-6, with 8 bases aligning to TRBD1. V lost 3 bases and J lost 0; bases outside the gene matches: 4. The CDR3 is made up of 16 amino acids. CDR1 and CDR2 from the germline V gene are SQVTM and ANQGSEA. The CDR3, as DNA: TGCAGCGTTGACAGGGGGCTGAGCTCTGGGGCCAACGTCCTGACTTTC. Its protein is CSVDRGLSSGANVLTF. Based on the CDR3 plus reference TRBV29-1 and TRBJ2-6, the full variable domain is SAVISQKPSRDICQRGTSLTIQCQVDSQVTMMFWYRQQPGQSLTLIATANQGSEATYESGFVIDKFPISRPNLTFSTLTVSNMSPEDSSIYLCSVDRGLSSGANVLTFGAGSRLTVL.

J is TRBJ2-7 and V is TRBV7-9; D not certain. Trimming pared 7 bases from V and 4 bases from J, leaving 11 bases between. The CDR3 contains 12 residues. The V gene's germline CDR1 is SEHNR and CDR2 FQNEAQ (reference sequence). The CDR3 here is CASTLGVYEQYF. CDR3 DNA: TGTGCCAGCACCCTTGGGGTTTACGAGCAGTACTTC.

J is TRBJ2-2 and V is TRBV9; possibly TRBD2 for D (6 bases). Trimming left V 4 bases short and J 3 bases short, with 13 bases between. Germline CDR1 and CDR2: SGDLS and YYNGEE. This CDR3 spans 15 amino acids. The CDR3: CASSPRGTHTGELFF. As DNA, the CDR3 is TGTGCCAGCAGCCCTCGGGGGACCCACACCGGGGAGCTGTTTTTT.

J is TRBJ2-7 and V is TRBV18; TRBD1 matches at 9 bases. The CDR3 runs 15 residues. CDR1 KGHSH and CDR2 LQKENI come from the germline V gene. The trim removed 6 bases at V and 2 bases at J, leaving 8 bases unmatched. The CDR3: CASSPGTGNPYEQYF. DNA for the CDR3: TGTGCCAGCTCGCCCGGGACAGGGAACCCCTACGAGCAGTACTTC.

On this clone: Other DNA sequences of this sample code for an identical CDR3. The chain employs TRBV2 and TRBJ1-2; a possible D gene is TRBD1 (6 bases). Germline lookup yields CDR1 SNHLY and CDR2 FYNNEI. There are 12 residues in the CDR3. Between the trimmed V and J ends, which lost 3 bases and 4 bases, there was a span of 6 bases. CDR3 region: CASSETGYGYTF. CDR3 nucleotide sequence: TGTGCCAGCAGTGAGACAGGCTATGGCTACACCTTC.

The table lists this clone with a few counts. The chain couples TRBV6-5 to TRBJ1-2; D remains unclear. The V gene's germline CDR1 is MNHEY and CDR2 SVGAGI. The germline V and J ends were trimmed by 6 bases and 8 bases, with 13 bases remaining between them. The CDR3 runs to 12 residues. This CDR3 reads CASRTWEEGYTF. CDR3 in DNA: TGTGCCAGCAGGACGTGGGAAGAGGGCTACACCTTC.

The gene calls are TRBV29-1 and TRBJ2-3; tentative D call: TRBD2 (5 bases). Deletions cut 3 bases from V and 2 bases from J, with 12 bases between. The CDR3 covers 14 residues. Germline V gene data show CDR1 as SQVTM and CDR2 as ANQGSEA. DNA of the CDR3: TGCAGCGTTGACGTAAGCGGCTCCACAGATACGCAGTATTTT. Translated, it gives CSVDVSGSTDTQYF.

This clone was counted a few times. The chain employs TRBV28 and TRBJ1-1; maybe TRBD1 (5 bases). This CDR3 has 15 amino acids. CDR1 is MDHEN, CDR2 SYDVKM, per germline. Trimming shortened V by 8 bases and J by 4 bases, and 20 bases separated the two germline ends. CDR3 in amino acids: CASGQGGDPGTEAFF. The CDR3 DNA reads as TGTGCCAGCGGGCAGGGTGGAGATCCGGGCACTGAAGCTTTCTTT.

This clone appeared once. V and J are TRBV10-1 and TRBJ2-5; D is undetermined. This CDR3 has 15 residues. The ends were cut back, 7 bases at V and 0 bases at J, with 15 bases in the middle. The germline V gene encodes CDR1 WNHNN and CDR2 SYGVQD (reference sequence). CDR3 in amino acids: CASIVPDLYQETQYF. CDR3 sequence (DNA): TGCGCCAGCATTGTCCCAGACCTGTACCAAGAGACCCAGTACTTC.

In its sample, this clone was seen once. V is TRBV5-6 and J is TRBJ1-2; 10 positions match TRBD1. Germline assignment: CDR1 SGHDT and CDR2 YYEEEE. The V and J ends lost 4 bases and 12 bases, in that order; junction bases with no gene match: 18. This CDR3 spans 16 amino acids. The CDR3 loop is CASSRGSGQGVRGHTF. CDR3 bases: TGTGCCAGCAGCCGAGGGTCTGGACAGGGGGTGCGAGGCCACACCTTC.